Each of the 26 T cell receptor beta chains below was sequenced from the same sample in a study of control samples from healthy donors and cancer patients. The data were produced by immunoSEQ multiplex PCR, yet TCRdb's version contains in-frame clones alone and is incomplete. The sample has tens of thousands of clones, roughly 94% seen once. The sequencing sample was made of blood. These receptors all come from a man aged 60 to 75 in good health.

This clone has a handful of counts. Here the CDR3 DNA reads TGTGCCAGCAGCTCGGAGGGGATGGGCTATGGCTACACCTTC. The encoded protein is CASSSEGMGYGYTF. This sequence joins TRBV7-8 and TRBJ1-2; weak D call: TRBD1 (5 bases). CDR1 and CDR2 (germline): SGHVS, FQNEAQ. The CDR3 covers 14 residues. V was clipped by 4 bases and J by 4 bases, with 13 bases between them.

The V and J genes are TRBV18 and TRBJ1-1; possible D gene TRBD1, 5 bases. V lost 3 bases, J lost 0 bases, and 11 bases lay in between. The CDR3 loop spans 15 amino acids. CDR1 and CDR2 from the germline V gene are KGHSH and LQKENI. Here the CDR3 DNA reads TGTGCCAGCTCACCGGGGCCCCGATTGAACACTGAAGCTTTCTTT. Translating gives CASSPGPRLNTEAFF.

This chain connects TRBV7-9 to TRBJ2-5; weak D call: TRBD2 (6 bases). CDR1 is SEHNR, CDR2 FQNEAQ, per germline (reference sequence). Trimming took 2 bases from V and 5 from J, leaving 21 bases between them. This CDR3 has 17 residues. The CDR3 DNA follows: TGTGCCAGCAGCTTATTGGAGACCGGCTGGGGAGGCGAGACCCAGTACTTC. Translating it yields CASSLLETGWGGETQYF.

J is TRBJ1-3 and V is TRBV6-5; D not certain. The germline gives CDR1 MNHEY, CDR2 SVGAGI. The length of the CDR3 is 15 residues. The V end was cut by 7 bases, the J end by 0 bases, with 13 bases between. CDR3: CASTPLDGSGNTIYF. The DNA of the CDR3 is TGTGCCAGCACGCCGTTGGACGGCTCTGGAAACACCATATATTTT.

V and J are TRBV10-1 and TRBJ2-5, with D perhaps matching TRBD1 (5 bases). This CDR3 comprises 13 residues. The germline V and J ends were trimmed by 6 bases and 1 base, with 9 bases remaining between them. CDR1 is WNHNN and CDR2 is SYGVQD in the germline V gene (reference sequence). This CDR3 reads CASSSGLQETQYF. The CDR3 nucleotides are TGCGCCAGCAGCTCAGGGCTCCAAGAGACCCAGTACTTC.

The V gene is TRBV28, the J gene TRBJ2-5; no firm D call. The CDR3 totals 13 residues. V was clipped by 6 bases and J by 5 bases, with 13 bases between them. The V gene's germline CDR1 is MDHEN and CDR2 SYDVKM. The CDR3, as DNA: TGTGCCAGCAGCCATGACGTACCCGAGACCCAGTACTTC. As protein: CASSHDVPETQYF.

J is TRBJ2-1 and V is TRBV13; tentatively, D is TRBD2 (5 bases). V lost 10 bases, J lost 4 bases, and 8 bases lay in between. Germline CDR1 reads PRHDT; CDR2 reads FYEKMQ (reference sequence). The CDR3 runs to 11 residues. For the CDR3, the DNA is TGTGCCACCGGGGTTTACAATGAGCAGTTCTTC. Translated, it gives CATGVYNEQFF. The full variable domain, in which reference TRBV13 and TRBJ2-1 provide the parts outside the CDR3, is AAGVIQSPRHLIKEKRETATLKCYPIPRHDTVYWYQQGPGQDPQFLISFYEKMQSDKGSIPDRFSAQQFSDYHSELNMSSLELGDSALYFCATGVYNEQFFGPGTRLTVL.

The CDR3 region has the DNA TGTGCCAGTAGTATTCAACTAGCGGGAGGATATGAGCAGTTCTTC. Translating it yields CASSIQLAGGYEQFF. This rearrangement joins TRBV19 to TRBJ2-1; TRBD2 aligns across 12 bases. V lost 3 bases to trimming and J lost 8 bases; unmatched junction nucleotides: 5. CDR3 size: 15 residues. Germline CDR1 LNHDA, CDR2 SQIVND (reference sequence).

This chain's CDR3 is CATSDGGFTNEKLFF. The CDR3 region has the DNA TGTGCCACCAGTGATGGAGGCTTCACTAATGAAAAACTGTTTTTT. This chain connects TRBV24-1 to TRBJ1-4; the D is unclear. CDR1 is KGHDR and CDR2 is SFDVKD in the germline V gene. The CDR3 consists of 15 residues. V lost 3 bases, J lost 2 bases, and 9 bases lay in between.

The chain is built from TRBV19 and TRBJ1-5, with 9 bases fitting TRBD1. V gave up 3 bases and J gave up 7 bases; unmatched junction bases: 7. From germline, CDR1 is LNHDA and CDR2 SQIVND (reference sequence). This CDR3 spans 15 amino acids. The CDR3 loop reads CASSIWGTGHQPQHF. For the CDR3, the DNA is TGTGCCAGTAGTATTTGGGGGACAGGGCACCAGCCCCAGCATTTT.

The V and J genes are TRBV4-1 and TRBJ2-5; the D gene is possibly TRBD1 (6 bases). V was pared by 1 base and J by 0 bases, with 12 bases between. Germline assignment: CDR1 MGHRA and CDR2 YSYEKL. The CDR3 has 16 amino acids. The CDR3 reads CASSQGTDPYQETQYF. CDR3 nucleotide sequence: TGCGCCAGCAGCCAAGGGACAGACCCGTACCAAGAGACCCAGTACTTC.

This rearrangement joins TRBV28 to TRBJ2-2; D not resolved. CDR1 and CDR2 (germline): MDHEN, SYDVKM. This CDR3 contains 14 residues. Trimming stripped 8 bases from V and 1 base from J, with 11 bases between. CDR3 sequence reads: CASRRQMNTGELFF. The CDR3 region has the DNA TGTGCCAGCCGCCGGCAGATGAACACCGGGGAGCTGTTTTTT. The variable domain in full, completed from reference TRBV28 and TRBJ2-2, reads DVKVTQSSRYLVKRTGEKVFLECVQDMDHENMFWYRQDPGLGLRLIYFSYDVKMKEKGDIPEGYSVSREKKERFSLILESASTNQTSMYLCASRRQMNTGELFFGEGSRLTVL.

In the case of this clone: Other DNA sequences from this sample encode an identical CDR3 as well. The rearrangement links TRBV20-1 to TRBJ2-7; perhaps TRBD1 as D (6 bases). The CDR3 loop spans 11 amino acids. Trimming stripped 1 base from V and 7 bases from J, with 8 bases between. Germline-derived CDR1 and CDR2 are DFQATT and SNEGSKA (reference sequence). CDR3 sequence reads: CSARVGTEQYF. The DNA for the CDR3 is TGCAGTGCTAGAGTCGGGACAGAGCAGTACTTC.

The CDR3 here is CASSALGDEQYF. For the CDR3, the DNA is TGTGCCAGCAGCGCTCTCGGGGACGAGCAGTACTTC. V is TRBV14 and J is TRBJ2-7; perhaps TRBD2 as D (5 bases). This CDR3 contains 12 residues. Germline V lookup: CDR1 SGHDN, CDR2 FVKESK. V lost 5 bases, J lost 5 bases, and 10 bases lay in between.

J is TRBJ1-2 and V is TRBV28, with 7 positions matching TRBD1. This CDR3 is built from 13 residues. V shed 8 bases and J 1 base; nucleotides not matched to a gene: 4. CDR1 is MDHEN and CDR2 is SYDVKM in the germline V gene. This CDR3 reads CASSTGLNYGYTF. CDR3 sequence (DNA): TGTGCCAGCTCGACAGGGCTTAACTATGGCTACACCTTC.

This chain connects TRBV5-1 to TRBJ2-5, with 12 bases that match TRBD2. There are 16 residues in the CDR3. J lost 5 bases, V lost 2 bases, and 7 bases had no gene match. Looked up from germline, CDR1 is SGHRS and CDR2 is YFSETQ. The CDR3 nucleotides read TGCGCCAGCAGCTTAGGACTAGCGGGAAAATTGGAGACCCAGTACTTC. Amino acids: CASSLGLAGKLETQYF. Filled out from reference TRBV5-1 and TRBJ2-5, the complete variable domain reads KAGVTQTPRYLIKTRGQQVTLSCSPISGHRSVSWYQQTPGQGLQFLFEYFSETQRNKGNFPGRFSGRQFSNSRSEMNVSTLELGDSALYLCASSLGLAGKLETQYFGPGTRLLVL.

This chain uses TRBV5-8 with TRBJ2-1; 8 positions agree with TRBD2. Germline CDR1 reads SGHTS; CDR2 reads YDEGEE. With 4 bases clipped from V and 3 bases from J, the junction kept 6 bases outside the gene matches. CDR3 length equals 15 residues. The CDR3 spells CASSGGLVGYNEQFF. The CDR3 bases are TGTGCCAGCAGCGGGGGACTAGTGGGCTACAATGAGCAGTTCTTC.

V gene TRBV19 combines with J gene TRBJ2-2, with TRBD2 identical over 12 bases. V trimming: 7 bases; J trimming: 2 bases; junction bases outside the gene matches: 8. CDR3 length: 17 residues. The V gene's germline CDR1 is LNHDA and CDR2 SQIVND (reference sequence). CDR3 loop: CASKQGLAGLNTGELFF. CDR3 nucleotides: TGTGCCAGTAAGCAAGGACTAGCGGGATTAAACACCGGGGAGCTGTTTTTT. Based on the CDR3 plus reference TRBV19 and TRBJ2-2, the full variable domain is DGGITQSPKYLFRKEGQNVTLSCEQNLNHDAMYWYRQDPGQGLRLIYYSQIVNDFQKGDIAEGYSVSREKKESFPLTVTSAQKNPTAFYLCASKQGLAGLNTGELFFGEGSRLTVL.

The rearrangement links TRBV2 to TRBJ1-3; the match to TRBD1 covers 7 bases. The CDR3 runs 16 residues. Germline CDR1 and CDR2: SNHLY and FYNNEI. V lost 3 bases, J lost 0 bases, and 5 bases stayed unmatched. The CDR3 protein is CASSEMGQSSGNTIYF. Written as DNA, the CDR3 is TGTGCCAGCAGTGAGATGGGACAGAGCTCTGGAAACACCATATATTTT. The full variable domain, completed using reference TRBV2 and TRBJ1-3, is EPEVTQTPSHQVTQMGQEVILRCVPISNHLYFYWYRQILGQKVEFLVSFYNNEISEKSEIFDDQFSVERPDGSNFTLKIRSTKLEDSAMYFCASSEMGQSSGNTIYFGEGSWLTVV.

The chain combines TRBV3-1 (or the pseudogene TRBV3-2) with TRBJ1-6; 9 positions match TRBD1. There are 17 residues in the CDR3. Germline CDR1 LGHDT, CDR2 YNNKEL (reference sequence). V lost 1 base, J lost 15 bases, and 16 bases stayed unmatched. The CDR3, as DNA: TGTGCCAGCAGCCAAGTAACCGACGACGGACAGGGGCTTTACCTCCACTTT. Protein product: CASSQVTDDGQGLYLHF.

The CDR3 sequence is CASQKPTGDGSPLHF. The CDR3 DNA follows: TGTGCCAGCCAAAAACCCACAGGGGATGGTTCACCCCTCCACTTT. The chain links TRBV2 to TRBJ1-6; TRBD1 matches at 7 bases. The CDR3 extends over 15 amino acids. J lost 9 bases, V lost 8 bases, and 13 bases had no gene match. CDR1 and CDR2 from the germline V gene are SNHLY and FYNNEI.

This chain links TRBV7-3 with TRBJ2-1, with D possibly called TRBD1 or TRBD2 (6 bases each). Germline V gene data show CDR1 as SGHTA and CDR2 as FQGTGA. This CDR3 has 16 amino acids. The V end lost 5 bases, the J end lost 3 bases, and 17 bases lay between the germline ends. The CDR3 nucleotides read TGTGCCAGCAGCCCCCTCGGGGGCTCCCACTACAATGAGCAGTTCTTC. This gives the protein CASSPLGGSHYNEQFF.

The CDR3, as DNA: TGTGCCAGCAGCGCCGGGACAGCCATCTACGAGCAGTACTTC. Residues: CASSAGTAIYEQYF. V usage is TRBV5-6 and J usage is TRBJ2-7; 7 bases are a match to TRBD1. Germline loops: CDR1 SGHDT, CDR2 YYEEEE. The trim removed 4 bases at V and 3 bases at J, leaving 7 bases unmatched. The CDR3 is 14 amino acids.

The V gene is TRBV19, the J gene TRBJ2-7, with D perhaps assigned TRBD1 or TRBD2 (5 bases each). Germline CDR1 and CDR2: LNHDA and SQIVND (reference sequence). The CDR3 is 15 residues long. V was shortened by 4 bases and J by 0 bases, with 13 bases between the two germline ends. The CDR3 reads CASSSTPGSSYEQYF. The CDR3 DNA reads TGTGCCAGTAGTAGCACTCCAGGGAGCTCCTACGAGCAGTACTTC. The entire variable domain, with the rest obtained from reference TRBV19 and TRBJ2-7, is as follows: DGGITQSPKYLFRKEGQNVTLSCEQNLNHDAMYWYRQDPGQGLRLIYYSQIVNDFQKGDIAEGYSVSREKKESFPLTVTSAQKNPTAFYLCASSSTPGSSYEQYFGPGTRLTVT.

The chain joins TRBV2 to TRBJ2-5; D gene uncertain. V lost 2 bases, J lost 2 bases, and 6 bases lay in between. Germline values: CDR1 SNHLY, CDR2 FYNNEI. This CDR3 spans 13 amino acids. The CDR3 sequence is CASSEIIQETQYF. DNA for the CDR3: TGTGCCAGCAGTGAAATAATACAAGAGACCCAGTACTTC.

CDR3 in amino acids: CASTNPRQGANYEQYF. CDR3 coding DNA: TGTGCCAGCACTAACCCCCGGCAGGGCGCAAACTACGAGCAGTACTTC. This chain joins TRBV2 and TRBJ2-7; D possibly corresponds to TRBD1 (5 bases). Germline V gene lookup returns CDR1 SNHLY and CDR2 FYNNEI. Between the trimmed V and J ends, which lost 7 bases and 3 bases, there was a span of 22 bases. There are 16 residues in the CDR3.